This is a list of T cell receptor beta chains from one sample in a study of shared clonotypes between healthy human individuals. The data were produced by immunoSEQ multiplex PCR, yet TCRdb's version contains in-frame clones alone and is incomplete. The data hold about 590,000 clones, with 95% to 96% observed a single time. The material sequenced was naive CD8+ T cells sorted from blood. These receptor sequences come from a woman aged 30 to 39 in good health. CDR3s include the opening cysteine and the closing phenylalanine or tryptophan. D genes are given only for firm matches. Expanded clones get a size class; other rows say once, few or many, or leave the size out.

v_call	j_call	d_call	cdr3_length	clone_size	cdr3_aa	cdr3_nt
TRBV9	TRBJ2-3	TRBD2	15	-	CASSYSGMGTDTQYF	TGTGCCAGCAGCTATAGCGGGATGGGAACAGATACGCAGTATTTT
TRBV6-5	TRBJ1-5	TRBD1	13	-	CASSGQGDQPQHF	TGTGCCAGCAGTGGACAGGGAGATCAGCCCCAGCATTTT
TRBV27	TRBJ2-7	-	13	-	CASKQENSYEQYF	TGTGCCAGCAAACAGGAAAACTCCTACGAGCAGTACTTC
TRBV28	TRBJ2-7	-	16	once	CASSSNRESESYEQYF	TGTGCCAGCAGCTCAAACAGGGAAAGCGAGTCCTACGAGCAGTACTTC
TRBV4-2	TRBJ1-4	-	16	-	CASSPPVREYNEKLFF	TGTGCCAGCAGCCCTCCCGTCAGGGAATATAATGAAAAACTGTTTTTT
TRBV4-1	TRBJ2-7	TRBD1	16	once	CASSQGGAGGQYEQYF	TGCGCCAGCAGCCAAGGTGGAGCAGGGGGCCAGTACGAGCAGTACTTC
TRBV5-1	TRBJ2-2	-	14	-	CASSSHQVTGELFF	TGCGCCAGCAGTTCACATCAGGTCACCGGGGAGCTGTTTTTT
TRBV27	TRBJ2-7	TRBD2	16	once	CASSWSGVAGDHEQYF	TGTGCCAGCAGTTGGAGCGGGGTGGCGGGAGACCACGAGCAGTACTTC
TRBV5-6	TRBJ2-7	-	17	-	CASSPPPTELDLYEQYF	TGTGCCAGCAGTCCACCTCCGACAGAATTAGATCTGTACGAGCAGTACTTC
TRBV28	TRBJ1-2	-	11	-	CASSLRRGYTF	TGTGCCAGCAGTTTACGGAGGGGCTACACCTTC
TRBV2	TRBJ2-1	-	17	-	CASSLGHRPVAYNEQFF	TGTGCCAGCAGCCTGGGACACCGACCCGTTGCGTACAATGAGCAGTTCTTC
TRBV13	TRBJ1-1	TRBD1	14	few	CASSLGRGRDEAFF	TGTGCCAGCAGCCTCGGCAGGGGGCGTGATGAAGCTTTCTTT
TRBV6-5	TRBJ1-1	-	15	-	CASSYSRSQRTEAFF	TGTGCCAGCAGTTACTCGAGAAGCCAACGAACGGAAGCTTTCTTT
TRBV6-5	TRBJ1-4	-	14	once	CASSLGSGTGKLFF	TGTGCCAGCAGTTTAGGGTCGGGCACCGGAAAACTGTTTTTT
TRBV7-9	TRBJ2-1	-	13	-	CASSSPGKNEQFF	TGTGCCAGCAGCTCCCCCGGGAAAAATGAGCAGTTCTTC
TRBV11-2	TRBJ2-7	-	14	once	CASSFGDKIYEQYF	TGTGCCAGCAGCTTTGGAGACAAGATCTACGAGCAGTACTTC
TRBV11-3	TRBJ1-1	TRBD1	15	-	CASSLDRGGYTEAFF	TGTGCCAGCAGCTTAGATAGAGGGGGCTACACTGAAGCTTTCTTT
TRBV5-4	TRBJ2-7	TRBD1	13	once	CASSFDRGHEQYF	TGTGCCAGCAGCTTTGACAGGGGGCACGAGCAGTACTTC
TRBV19	TRBJ2-7	TRBD1	14	-	CASSMVQGAGEQYF	TGTGCCAGTAGTATGGTCCAGGGGGCGGGTGAGCAGTACTTC
TRBV6-5	TRBJ2-1	TRBD2	13	-	CASSGSGVNEQFF	TGTGCCAGCAGCGGGAGCGGGGTTAATGAGCAGTTCTTC
TRBV5-6	TRBJ2-7	-	13	-	CASSLVVSYEQYF	TGTGCCAGCAGCTTGGTTGTGTCCTACGAGCAGTACTTC
TRBV20-1	TRBJ1-2	TRBD1	11	-	CGTGGSYGYTF	TGCGGGACAGGGGGGTCCTATGGCTACACCTTC
TRBV5-6	TRBJ2-5	-	17	-	CASSHWRDITRAETQYF	TGTGCCAGCAGCCACTGGCGGGACATCACCCGGGCGGAGACCCAGTACTTC
TRBV14	TRBJ1-5	-	15	once	CASSQDSRVGGAQHF	TGTGCCAGCAGCCAAGATTCCAGGGTGGGGGGGGCCCAGCATTTT
TRBV19	TRBJ2-3	-	12	-	CASSIYADTQYF	TGTGCCAGTAGTATTTATGCAGATACGCAGTATTTT
TRBV11-2	TRBJ2-5	-	16	once	CASSSPYSRTQETQYF	TGTGCCAGCAGCTCGCCTTACAGCCGGACCCAAGAGACCCAGTACTTC
TRBV5-6	TRBJ1-2	-	12	-	CASSTPGGSYTF	TGTGCCAGCAGCACCCCCGGGGGAAGCTACACCTTC
TRBV28	TRBJ2-1	TRBD2	15	-	CASSLQREGPREQFF	TGTGCCAGCAGTTTGCAGCGGGAGGGCCCTCGGGAGCAGTTCTTC
TRBV15	TRBJ1-1	-	14	-	CATFSDGGITEAFF	TGTGCCACCTTTTCCGACGGGGGTATCACTGAAGCTTTCTTT
TRBV10-1	TRBJ2-7	-	13	-	CASSESGSYEQYF	TGCGCCAGCAGTGAGTCTGGCAGCTACGAGCAGTACTTC
TRBV28	TRBJ2-7	-	15	-	CASSLSTGLTYEQYF	TGTGCCAGCAGTTTATCCACAGGGCTAACCTACGAGCAGTACTTC
TRBV28	TRBJ1-2	-	16	-	CASSTGSRGLAEGYTF	TGTGCCAGCAGTACAGGGTCTCGGGGATTGGCGGAAGGCTACACCTTC
TRBV29-1	TRBJ2-2	-	14	-	CSVAGGTDTGELFF	TGCAGCGTGGCCGGGGGAACGGACACCGGGGAGCTGTTTTTT
TRBV4-1	TRBJ2-7	-	15	-	CASSQVGDVRREQYF	TGCGCCAGCAGCCAAGTAGGGGACGTGAGGCGCGAGCAGTACTTC
TRBV6-6	TRBJ1-1	-	14	-	CASSYSEGTAEAFF	TGTGCCAGCAGTTACTCGGAGGGTACAGCTGAAGCTTTCTTT
TRBV28	TRBJ2-3	-	14	-	CASSRGWGTDTQYF	TGTGCCAGCAGCCGGGGTTGGGGTACAGATACGCAGTATTTT
TRBV5-4	TRBJ1-3	-	13	-	CASSLGTGNTIYF	TGTGCCAGCAGCTTGGGGACCGGAAACACCATATATTTT
TRBV18	TRBJ2-1	-	15	-	CASSPGTWSYNEQFF	TGTGCCAGCTCACCAGGGACCTGGTCCTACAATGAGCAGTTCTTC
TRBV27	TRBJ2-1	-	15	-	CASTGLGDGGGEQFF	TGTGCCAGCACCGGCCTGGGAGACGGAGGCGGTGAGCAGTTCTTC
TRBV13	TRBJ2-7	-	15	-	CASGQENGKVYEQYF	TGTGCCTCGGGCCAGGAGAATGGAAAGGTGTACGAGCAGTACTTC
TRBV19	TRBJ2-1	TRBD2	15	-	CASTLTSGTYNEQFF	TGTGCCAGTACCCTAACTAGCGGAACATACAATGAGCAGTTCTTC
TRBV14	TRBJ2-2	-	19	-	CASSQEWSRRTLNTGELFF	TGTGCCAGCAGCCAAGAATGGAGTCGAAGGACACTCAACACCGGGGAGCTGTTTTTT
TRBV29-1	TRBJ2-1	-	13	-	CSVLRDSYNEQFF	TGCAGCGTCCTCCGGGACTCCTACAATGAGCAGTTCTTC
TRBV2	TRBJ2-7	TRBD2	15	-	CASSESLAEVYEQYF	TGTGCCAGCAGTGAAAGTCTAGCGGAGGTCTACGAGCAGTACTTC
TRBV6-5	TRBJ2-3	-	15	-	CASSSGGASTDTQYF	TGTGCCAGCAGTTCAGGGGGGGCCAGCACAGATACGCAGTATTTT
TRBV2	TRBJ1-5	-	15	-	CASSPLGEYALPQHF	TGTGCCAGCAGTCCCCTAGGGGAGTATGCGCTGCCCCAGCATTTT
TRBV9	TRBJ2-1	-	16	-	CASSVVPGISYNEQFF	TGTGCCAGCAGCGTAGTGCCGGGGATATCCTACAATGAGCAGTTCTTC
TRBV5-4	TRBJ2-3	-	11	-	CASSSDDTQYF	TGTGCCAGCAGCTCGGACGATACGCAGTATTTT
TRBV29-1	TRBJ2-1	-	14	once	CSVERRDSYNEQFF	TGCAGCGTTGAACGGCGGGATTCATACAATGAGCAGTTCTTC
TRBV29-1	TRBJ1-3	-	12	-	CSVWTAENTIYF	TGCAGCGTCTGGACAGCGGAAAACACCATATATTTT
TRBV29-1	TRBJ2-2	-	16	once	CSVAAGQRLNTGELFF	TGCAGCGTGGCGGCGGGACAGCGACTCAACACCGGGGAGCTGTTTTTT
TRBV27	TRBJ2-5	-	14	-	CASSLSTRTGSQYF	TGTGCCAGCAGTTTATCGACGAGGACGGGGTCCCAGTACTTC
TRBV7-6	TRBJ2-7	TRBD2	15	-	CASSLGGTSSYEQYF	TGTGCCAGCAGCTTAGGCGGGACTAGCTCCTACGAGCAGTACTTC
TRBV10-1	TRBJ2-7	-	12	-	CASSDSRYEQYF	TGCGCCAGCAGTGACAGCCGCTACGAGCAGTACTTC
TRBV19	TRBJ2-2	-	13	-	CASSIQLGGELFF	TGTGCCAGTAGTATCCAGTTAGGCGGGGAGCTGTTTTTT